There are a few counts of the clone carrying this T cell receptor beta chain. TCRdb passed the RT-PCR reads through MiXCR, listing each CDR3 protein once. The table shows hundreds of thousands of distinct CDR3 sequences, with around 14% occurring only once. The data were obtained in a study of response to subunit inactivated influenza vaccine. The CDR3 loop spans 15 amino acids. CDR1 is DFQATT, CDR2 SNEGSKA, per germline (reference sequence). The V and J ends lost 0 bases and 0 bases respectively, with 11 bases between them. This clonotype originated in a man aged 45-65 years who received an inactivated influenza vaccine. V usage is TRBV20-1 and J usage is TRBJ1-1; no clear D. The sequences come from PBMCs from blood, collected approximately 12 days after vaccination. The DNA of the CDR3 is TGCAGTGCTAGAGAAGACGGTCACATGAACACTGAAGCTTTCTTT. Translation: CSAREDGHMNTEAFF.